This T cell receptor beta chain came from a study of blood T cell repertoires in COVID-19. In the original processing: Reference gene primer amplification gave nucleated cell count estimates. TCRdb's copy holds only in-frame clones and misses some; the assay was immunoSEQ multiplex PCR. The DNA gave D and trimming, while V, J and clone size come from that table. The sample carries around 320,000 clones, 90% recorded once. CDR1 and CDR2 from the germline V gene are LNHDA and SQIVND (reference sequence). This CDR3 is 14 amino acids long. Trimming took 3 bases from V and 4 from J, leaving 12 bases between them.

Specimen: PBMCs or T cells enriched from blood (not recorded which). The clonotype comes from a woman aged 18-30 years with acute COVID-19. This chain connects TRBV19 to TRBJ1-1; D may be TRBD1 (6 bases). In DNA, the CDR3 is TGTGCCAGTAGTATTCCAGGGGTCGGCACTGAAGCTTTCTTT. Protein: CASSIPGVGTEAFF.